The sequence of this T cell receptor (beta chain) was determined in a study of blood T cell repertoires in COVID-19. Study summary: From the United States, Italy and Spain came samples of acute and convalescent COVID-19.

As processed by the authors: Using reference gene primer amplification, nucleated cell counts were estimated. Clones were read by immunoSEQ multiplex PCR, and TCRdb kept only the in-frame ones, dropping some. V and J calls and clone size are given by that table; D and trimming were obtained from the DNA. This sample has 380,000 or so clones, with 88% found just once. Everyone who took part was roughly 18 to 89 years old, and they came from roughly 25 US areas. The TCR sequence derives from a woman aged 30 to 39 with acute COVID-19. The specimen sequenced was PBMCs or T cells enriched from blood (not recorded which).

The CDR3 DNA follows: TGCGCCAGCAGCATACAGGGGCAGGATACGCAGTATTTT. The encoded protein is CASSIQGQDTQYF. The chain recombines TRBV5-1 with TRBJ2-3; 7 bases fit TRBD1. The CDR3 totals 13 residues. The germline V gene has CDR1 SGHRS and CDR2 YFSETQ. V trimming: 4 bases; J trimming: 6 bases; junction bases outside the gene matches: 5.